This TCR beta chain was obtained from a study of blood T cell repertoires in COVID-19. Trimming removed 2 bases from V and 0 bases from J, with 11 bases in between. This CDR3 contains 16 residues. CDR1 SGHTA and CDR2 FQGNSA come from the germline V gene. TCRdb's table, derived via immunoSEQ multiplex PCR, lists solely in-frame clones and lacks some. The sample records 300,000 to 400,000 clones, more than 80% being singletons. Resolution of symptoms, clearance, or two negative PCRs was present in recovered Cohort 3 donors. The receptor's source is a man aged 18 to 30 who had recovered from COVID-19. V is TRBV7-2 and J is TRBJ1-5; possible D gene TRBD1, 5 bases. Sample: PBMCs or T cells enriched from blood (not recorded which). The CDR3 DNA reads TGTGCCAGCAGCTTAATCGACAGCAATAGCAATCAGCCCCAGCATTTT. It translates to CASSLIDSNSNQPQHF.